Presented here are 8 T cell receptor beta chains from one specimen sequenced in a study of T-cell reconstitution after alpha-beta-depleted transplantation in children. The TCRbeta library incorporated unique molecular identifiers. From the PCR reads, TCRdb called clonotypes with MiXCR, one entry per CDR3 protein. Here the sample spans approximately 200,000 distinct CDR3 sequences, 13% to 15% being singletons. The specimen comprised PBMCs from the stem cell graft donor, sampled from the stem cell graft. Every receptor here comes from a human donor who donated a stem cell graft to a child with acute lymphoblastic leukemia.

Ten or more counts support this clonotype. The V gene is TRBV20-1, the J gene TRBJ2-1, with a weak D call TRBD1 (5 bases). V lost 7 bases to trimming and J lost 3 bases, with 19 bases between them. CDR3 length: 15 amino acids. Per the germline V gene, CDR1 is DFQATT and CDR2 is SNEGSKA (reference sequence). This chain's CDR3 is CSVELDTLHYNEQFF. CDR3 nucleotides: TGCAGTGTTGAGTTGGACACCCTTCACTACAATGAGCAGTTCTTC.

The chain is built from TRBV10-3 and TRBJ2-6; TRBD2 agrees at 14 bases. Germline-derived CDR1 and CDR2 are ENHRY and SYGVKD. This CDR3 has 19 residues. V lost 2 bases, J lost 0 bases, and 3 bases stayed unmatched. The CDR3 sequence is CAISEVGLAGVSGANVLTF. DNA of the CDR3: TGTGCCATCAGTGAGGTGGGACTAGCGGGAGTCTCTGGGGCCAACGTCCTGACTTTC.

The table lists this clonotype with many counts. The CDR3 region is CASSFRGSDYGYTF. The CDR3 nucleotides are TGTGCCAGCAGTTTTCGGGGTAGTGACTATGGCTACACCTTC. The rearrangement uses TRBV28 and TRBJ1-2; no definite D call. V was shortened by 3 bases and J by 3 bases, with 11 bases between the two germline ends. The CDR3 has 14 amino acids. Looked up from germline, CDR1 is MDHEN and CDR2 is SYDVKM.

The chain has TRBV19 and TRBJ1-2, with D possibly matching TRBD1 (6 bases). The CDR3 length is 14 residues. The germline V and J ends were trimmed by 3 bases and 2 bases, with 10 bases remaining between them. CDR1 and CDR2 (germline): LNHDA, SQIVND (reference sequence). The CDR3 region has the DNA TGTGCCAGTAGTATTTCAGGGGTGAACTATGGCTACACCTTC. Its protein is CASSISGVNYGYTF.

This sequence joins TRBV7-9 and TRBJ1-2, with TRBD1 as a possible D gene (6 bases). Germline V gene data show CDR1 as SEHNR and CDR2 as FQNEAQ (reference sequence). Deletions cut 7 bases from V and 1 base from J, with 13 bases between. This CDR3 comprises 14 residues. The CDR3 DNA is TGTGCCAGCACGGACAGACAATATAACTATGGCTACACCTTC. Translating gives CASTDRQYNYGYTF.

This clonotype was counted ten times or more. The CDR3 nucleotides are TGTGCCAGCAGCACCCCTAGCGGGAGTATCAATGAGCAGTTCTTC. Amino acids: CASSTPSGSINEQFF. The chain combines TRBV7-8 with TRBJ2-1; TRBD2 agrees at 10 bases. The germline CDR1 and CDR2 sequences are SGHVS and FQNEAQ. The J segment lost 6 bases and the V segment lost 5 bases, leaving 7 bases of the junction unmatched. The CDR3 totals 15 residues.

This clonotype was observed many times. In DNA form, the CDR3 reads TGCGCCAGCAGCTTGAGGACAGGGGCAAAATCCGGCTACACCTTC. Its translation: CASSLRTGAKSGYTF. This rearrangement joins TRBV5-1 to TRBJ1-2, with 9 bases aligning to TRBD1. The germline V gene encodes CDR1 SGHRS and CDR2 YFSETQ. Trimming cost V 1 base and J 8 bases; bases outside gene matches: 9. The CDR3 length is 15 residues.

In its sample, this clonotype was seen many times. The chain combines TRBV6-5 with TRBJ1-2, with D perhaps TRBD1 (6 bases). Germline V gives CDR1 MNHEY, CDR2 SVGAGI. The CDR3 is 14 residues long. Trimming took off 2 bases at V and 2 bases at J, with 9 bases between the two ends. In DNA, the CDR3 is TGTGCCAGCAGTTACAAGGACAGAAACTATGGCTACACCTTC. Its protein is CASSYKDRNYGYTF.